This TCR beta chain comes out of a study of regulatory T cells in long-lasting Graves disease. Libraries of TCR beta came from iRepertoire HTBI primers plus Arm-PCR of CDR3 regions. Under the authors' procedure: The identification of roughly 62 TRBV and some 15 TRBJ segments was made across samples. TCRdb re-called the multiplex PCR reads through MiXCR, storing one row per CDR3 protein. What appears here as the V and J calls and clone size reflects TCRdb's work, not the paper's. The sample has under 450,000 distinct CDR3 sequences; approximately 12% are singletons. Documented time point: newly diagnosed GD, antithyroid drugs for less than 3 months. Following extraction of RNA from PBMCs, that RNA was used to make the TCR library. Germline-derived CDR1 and CDR2 are ENHRY and SYGVKD. V lost 0 bases and J lost 4, with 9 bases in between. CDR3 length equals 14 residues. Many counts were recorded for this clonotype.

These data were also filed under a second study, of T cells in Graves' hyperthyroidism and ophthalmopathy. That paper adds: Patients were aged 18 to 65, had disease duration under 2 months, and had newly diagnosed hyperthyroidism.

This sample comprised peripheral blood mononuclear cells (PBMCs), obtained at new diagnosis, from a patient treated with antithyroid drugs. The rearrangement links TRBV10-3 to TRBJ1-1; D is uncertain. This receptor was identified in a woman under 30 with Graves disease. The CDR3 reads CAISESEMSTEAFF. In nucleotides, the CDR3 is TGTGCCATCAGTGAGTCGGAGATGAGCACTGAAGCTTTCTTT.